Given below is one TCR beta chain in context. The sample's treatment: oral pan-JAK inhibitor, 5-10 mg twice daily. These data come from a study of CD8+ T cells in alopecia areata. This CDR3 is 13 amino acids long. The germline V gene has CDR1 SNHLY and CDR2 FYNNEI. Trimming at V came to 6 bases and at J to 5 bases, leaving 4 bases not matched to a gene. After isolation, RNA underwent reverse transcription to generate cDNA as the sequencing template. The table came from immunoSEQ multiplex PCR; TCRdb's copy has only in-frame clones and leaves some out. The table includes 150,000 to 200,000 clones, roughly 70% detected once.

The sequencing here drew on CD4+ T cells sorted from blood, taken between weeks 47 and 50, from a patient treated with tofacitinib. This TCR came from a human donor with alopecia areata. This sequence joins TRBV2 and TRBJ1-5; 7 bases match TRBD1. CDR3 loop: CASSGTVHQPQHF. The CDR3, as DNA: TGTGCCAGCAGCGGGACAGTACATCAGCCCCAGCATTTT.